This note documents a single TCR beta chain sequence. Its target is not known. This sample was included in a study of T cell responses to AZD1222 COVID-19 vaccine. Study at large: It was second doses at about 4 or about 12 weeks that were pooled.

Repertoires were generated with immunoSEQ multiplex PCR, while TCRdb's copy carries only in-frame clones and drops some. Among some 130,000 clones listed, roughly nine tenths were seen once. Findings and caveats of the study: Scientists sampled the repertoires only once the peak T cell response had passed. The sample set comprised mostly white British donors with more females, and clonal diversity was possibly underestimated.

The germline CDR1 and CDR2 sequences are WSHSY and SAAADI. This CDR3 spans 15 amino acids. V lost 6 bases, J lost 5 bases, and 18 bases lay in between. The source is an adult in good health. The starting material was peripheral blood, obtained on day 0 of AZD1222 vaccination. The chain couples TRBV10-2 to TRBJ2-3; tentatively, D is TRBD1 or TRBD2 (5 bases each). CDR3 region: CASRGWDLQVDTQYF. Written as DNA, the CDR3 is TGCGCCAGCAGGGGATGGGACCTCCAAGTAGATACGCAGTATTTT.